This TCR beta chain was sequenced for a study of cytomegalovirus exposure and HLA in healthy donors. Study-level findings and limits: One later analysis reportedly identified an Asian-associated ancestry cluster that showed fewer N-insertions than the approximately 670-donor mean. Later, TCR association rates were found to vary by HLA locus, highest for DRB1 and lowest for HLA-C.

This cohort consisted of healthy bone marrow donors. This CDR3 spans 15 amino acids. Germline V gene sequence: CDR1 MNHEY, CDR2 SVGAGI. V lost 5 bases to trimming and J lost 1 base; unmatched junction nucleotides: 3. PCR involved 60 Vbeta and 13 Jbeta primers. Libraries were prepared by immunoSEQ multiplex PCR; TCRdb keeps only in-frame clonotypes and omits some of them. This sample has about 150,000 clones; 75% to 80% occur once, and the top ten carry 0.5% to 0.85%. With respect to this clone: The antigen is unknown.

Sequenced sample: PBMCs. The TCR was taken from a male donor in good health and CMV-seronegative. The rearrangement uses TRBV6-5 and TRBJ2-7; 12 nucleotides match TRBD2. CDR3 amino acids: CASSRTSGASYEQYF. The CDR3 region has the DNA TGTGCCAGCAGTCGGACTAGCGGGGCGTCCTACGAGCAGTACTTC.